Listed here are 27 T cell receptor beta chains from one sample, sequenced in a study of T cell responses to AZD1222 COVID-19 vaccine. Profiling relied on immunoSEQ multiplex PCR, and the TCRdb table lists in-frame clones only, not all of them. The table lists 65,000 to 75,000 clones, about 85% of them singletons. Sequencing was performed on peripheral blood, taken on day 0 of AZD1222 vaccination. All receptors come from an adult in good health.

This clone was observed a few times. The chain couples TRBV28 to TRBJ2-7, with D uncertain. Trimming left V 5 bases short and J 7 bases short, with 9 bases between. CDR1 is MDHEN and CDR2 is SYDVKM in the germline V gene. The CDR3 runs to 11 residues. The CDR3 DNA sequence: TGTGCCAGCAGTGCGAGTAGAGAGCAGTACTTC. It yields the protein CASSASREQYF.

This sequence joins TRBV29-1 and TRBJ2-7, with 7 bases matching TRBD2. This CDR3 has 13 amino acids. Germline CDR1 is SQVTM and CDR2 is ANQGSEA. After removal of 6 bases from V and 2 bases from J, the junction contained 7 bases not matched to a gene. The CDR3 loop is CSVQVAGTYEQYF. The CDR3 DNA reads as TGCAGCGTCCAAGTAGCGGGCACCTACGAGCAGTACTTC.

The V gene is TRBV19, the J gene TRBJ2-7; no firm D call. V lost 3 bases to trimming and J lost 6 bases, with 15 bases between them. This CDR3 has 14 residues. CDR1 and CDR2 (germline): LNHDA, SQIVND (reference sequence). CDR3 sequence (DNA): TGTGCCAGTAGTATTTCCCCGGCAGTTGGCGAGCAGTACTTC. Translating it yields CASSISPAVGEQYF.

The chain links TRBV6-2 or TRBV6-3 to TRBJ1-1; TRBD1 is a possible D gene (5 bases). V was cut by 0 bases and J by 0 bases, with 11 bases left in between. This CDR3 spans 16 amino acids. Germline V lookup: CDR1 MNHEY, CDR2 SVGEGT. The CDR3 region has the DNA TGTGCCAGCAGTTACTCGAAGGGCAGGGTGAACACTGAAGCTTTCTTT. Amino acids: CASSYSKGRVNTEAFF.

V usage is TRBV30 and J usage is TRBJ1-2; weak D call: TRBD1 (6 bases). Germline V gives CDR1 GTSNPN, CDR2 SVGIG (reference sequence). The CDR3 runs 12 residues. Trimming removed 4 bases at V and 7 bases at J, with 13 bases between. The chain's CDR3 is CAWKAGVGGYTF. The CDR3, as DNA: TGTGCCTGGAAAGCAGGGGTGGGTGGCTACACCTTC.

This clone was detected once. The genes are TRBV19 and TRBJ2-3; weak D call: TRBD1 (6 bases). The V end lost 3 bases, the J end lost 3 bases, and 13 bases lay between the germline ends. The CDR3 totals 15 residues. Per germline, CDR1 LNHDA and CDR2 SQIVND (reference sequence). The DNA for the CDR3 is TGTGCCAGTAGTATGATAGGGGGAAGAACAGATACGCAGTATTTT. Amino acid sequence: CASSMIGGRTDTQYF.

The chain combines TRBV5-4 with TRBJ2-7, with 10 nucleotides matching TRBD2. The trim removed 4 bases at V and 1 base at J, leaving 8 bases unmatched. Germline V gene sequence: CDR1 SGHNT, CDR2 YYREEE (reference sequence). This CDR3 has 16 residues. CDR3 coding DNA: TGTGCCAGCAGCCCCGGGGCTAGCGGGGGTTCCTACGAGCAGTACTTC. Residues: CASSPGASGGSYEQYF.

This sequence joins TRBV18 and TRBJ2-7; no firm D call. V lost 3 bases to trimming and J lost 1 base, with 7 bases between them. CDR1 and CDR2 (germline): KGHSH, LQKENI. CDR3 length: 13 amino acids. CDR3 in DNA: TGTGCCAGCTCACCTGAGAGGTCCTACGAGCAGTACTTC. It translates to CASSPERSYEQYF. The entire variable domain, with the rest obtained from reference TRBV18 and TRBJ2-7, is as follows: NAGVMQNPRHLVRRRGQEARLRCSPMKGHSHVYWYRQLPEEGLKFMVYLQKENIIDESGMPKERFSAEFPKEGPSILRIQQVVRGDSAAYFCASSPERSYEQYFGPGTRLTVT.

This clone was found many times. The CDR3 DNA reads as TGCGCCAGCAGCTTTGGCAGGGGGAACGAGCAGTACTTC. It translates to CASSFGRGNEQYF. The genes are TRBV5-1 and TRBJ2-7, with 7 bases matching TRBD1. CDR1 and CDR2 from the germline V gene are SGHRS and YFSETQ. There are 13 residues in the CDR3. The trim removed 2 bases at V and 5 bases at J, leaving 4 bases unmatched.

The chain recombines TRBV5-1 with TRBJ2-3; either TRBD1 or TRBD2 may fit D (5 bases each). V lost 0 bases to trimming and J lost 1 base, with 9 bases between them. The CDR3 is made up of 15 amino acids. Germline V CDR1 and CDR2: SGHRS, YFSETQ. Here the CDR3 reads CASSLGPGRTDTQYF. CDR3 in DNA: TGCGCCAGCAGCTTGGGGCCGGGACGCACAGATACGCAGTATTTT.

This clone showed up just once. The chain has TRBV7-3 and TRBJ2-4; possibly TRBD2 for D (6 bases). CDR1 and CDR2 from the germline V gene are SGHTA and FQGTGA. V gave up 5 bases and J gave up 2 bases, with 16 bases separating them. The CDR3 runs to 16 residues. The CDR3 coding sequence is TGTGCCAGCAGCGAGAGCCCCGGGAGTCCCAAAAACATTCAGTACTTC. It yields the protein CASSESPGSPKNIQYF.

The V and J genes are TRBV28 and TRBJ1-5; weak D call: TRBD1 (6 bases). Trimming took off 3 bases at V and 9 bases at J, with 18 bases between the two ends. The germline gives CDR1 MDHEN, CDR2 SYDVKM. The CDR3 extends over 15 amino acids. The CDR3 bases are TGTGCCAGCAGTTTCCTCGATGGGGGCGGACGGCCCCAGCATTTT. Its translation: CASSFLDGGGRPQHF.

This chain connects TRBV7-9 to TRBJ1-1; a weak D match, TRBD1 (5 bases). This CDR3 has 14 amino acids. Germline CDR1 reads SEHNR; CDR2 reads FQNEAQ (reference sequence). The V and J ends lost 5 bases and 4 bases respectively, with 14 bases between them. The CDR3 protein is CASSLGETATEAFF. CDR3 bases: TGTGCCAGCAGCCTGGGCGAGACAGCCACTGAAGCTTTCTTT.

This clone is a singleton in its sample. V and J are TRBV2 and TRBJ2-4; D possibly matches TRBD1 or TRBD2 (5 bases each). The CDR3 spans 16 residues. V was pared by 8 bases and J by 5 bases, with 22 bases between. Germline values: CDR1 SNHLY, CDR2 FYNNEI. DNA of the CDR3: TGTGCCAGCCTAGGAAATTTTGGGACCAAAGAAAACATTCAGTACTTC. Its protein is CASLGNFGTKENIQYF. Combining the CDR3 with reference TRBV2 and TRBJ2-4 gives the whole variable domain EPEVTQTPSHQVTQMGQEVILRCVPISNHLYFYWYRQILGQKVEFLVSFYNNEISEKSEIFDDQFSVERPDGSNFTLKIRSTKLEDSAMYFCASLGNFGTKENIQYFGAGTRLSVL.

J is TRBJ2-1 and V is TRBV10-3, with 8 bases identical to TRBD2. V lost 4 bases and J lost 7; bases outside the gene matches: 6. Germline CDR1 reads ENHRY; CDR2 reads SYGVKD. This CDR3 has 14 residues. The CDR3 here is CAISAGLGGNEQFF. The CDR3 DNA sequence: TGTGCCATCAGTGCGGGACTAGGGGGAAATGAGCAGTTCTTC.

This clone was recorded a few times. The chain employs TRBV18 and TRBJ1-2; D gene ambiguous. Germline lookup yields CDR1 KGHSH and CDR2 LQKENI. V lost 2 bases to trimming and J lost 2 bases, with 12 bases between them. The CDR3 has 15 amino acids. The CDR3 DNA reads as TGTGCCAGCTCACCATCCATCGGACGGAACTATGGCTACACCTTC. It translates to CASSPSIGRNYGYTF.

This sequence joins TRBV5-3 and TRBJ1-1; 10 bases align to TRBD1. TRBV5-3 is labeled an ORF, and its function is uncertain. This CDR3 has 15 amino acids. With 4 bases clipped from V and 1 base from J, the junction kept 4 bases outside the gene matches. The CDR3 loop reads CARSVGTGANTEAFF. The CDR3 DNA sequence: TGTGCCAGAAGCGTCGGGACAGGGGCGAACACTGAAGCTTTCTTT.

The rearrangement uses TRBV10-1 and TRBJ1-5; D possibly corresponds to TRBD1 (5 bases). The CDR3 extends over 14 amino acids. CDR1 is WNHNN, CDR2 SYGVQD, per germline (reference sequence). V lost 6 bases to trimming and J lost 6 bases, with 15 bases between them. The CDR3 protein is CASRGTERGQPQHF. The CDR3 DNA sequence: TGCGCCAGCAGGGGGACCGAACGGGGTCAGCCCCAGCATTTT.

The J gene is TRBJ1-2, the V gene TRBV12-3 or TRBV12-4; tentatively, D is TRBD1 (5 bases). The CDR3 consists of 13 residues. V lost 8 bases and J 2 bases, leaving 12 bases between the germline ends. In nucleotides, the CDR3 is TGTGCCAGCTCCCGGGGGGGGAACTATGGCTACACCTTC. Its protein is CASSRGGNYGYTF.

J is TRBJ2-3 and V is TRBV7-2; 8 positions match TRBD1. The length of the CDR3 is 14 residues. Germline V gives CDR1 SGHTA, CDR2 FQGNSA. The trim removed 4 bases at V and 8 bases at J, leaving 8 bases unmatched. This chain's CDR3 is CASSSGQGRATQYF. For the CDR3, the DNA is TGTGCCAGCAGCTCCGGACAGGGTAGGGCTACGCAGTATTTT. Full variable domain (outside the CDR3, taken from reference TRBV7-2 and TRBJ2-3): GAGVSQSPSNKVTEKGKDVELRCDPISGHTALYWYRQSLGQGLEFLIYFQGNSAPDKSGLPSDRFSAERTGGSVSTLTIQRTQQEDSAVYLCASSSGQGRATQYFGPGTRLTVL.

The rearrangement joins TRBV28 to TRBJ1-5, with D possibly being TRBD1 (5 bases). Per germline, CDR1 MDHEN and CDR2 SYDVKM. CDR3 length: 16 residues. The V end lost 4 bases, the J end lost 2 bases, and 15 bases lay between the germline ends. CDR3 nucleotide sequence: TGTGCCAGCAGTTACGCCGAGGGGCGAGGCAATCAGCCCCAGCATTTT. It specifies CASSYAEGRGNQPQHF.

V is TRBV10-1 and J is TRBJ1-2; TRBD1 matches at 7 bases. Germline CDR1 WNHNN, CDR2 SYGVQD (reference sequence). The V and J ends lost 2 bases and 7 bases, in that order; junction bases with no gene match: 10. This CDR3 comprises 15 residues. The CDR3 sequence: CASSEPDRALAGYTF. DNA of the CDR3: TGCGCCAGCAGTGAGCCAGACAGGGCGCTGGCTGGCTACACCTTC.

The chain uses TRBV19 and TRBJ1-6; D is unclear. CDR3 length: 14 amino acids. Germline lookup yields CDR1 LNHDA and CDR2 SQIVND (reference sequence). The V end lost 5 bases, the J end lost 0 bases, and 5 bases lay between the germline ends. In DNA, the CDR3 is TGTGCCAGTAGTGTGAGCTCCTATAATTCACCCCTCCACTTT. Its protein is CASSVSSYNSPLHF.

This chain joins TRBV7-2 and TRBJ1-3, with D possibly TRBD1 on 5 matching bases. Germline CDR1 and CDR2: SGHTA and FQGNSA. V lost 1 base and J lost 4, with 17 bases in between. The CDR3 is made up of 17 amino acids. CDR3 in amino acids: CASSLEWIGGTGNTIYF. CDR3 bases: TGTGCCAGCAGCTTAGAATGGATTGGGGGGACGGGAAACACCATATATTTT.

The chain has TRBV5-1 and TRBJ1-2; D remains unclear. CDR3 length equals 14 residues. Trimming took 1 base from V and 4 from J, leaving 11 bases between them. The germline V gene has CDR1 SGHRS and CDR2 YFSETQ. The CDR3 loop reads CASSLSGLSYGYTF. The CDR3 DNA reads TGCGCCAGCAGCTTGTCAGGCCTCTCCTATGGCTACACCTTC.

The chain's CDR3 is CASSLGTGGVQTQYF. CDR3 bases: TGCGCCAGCAGCTTGGGGACAGGGGGCGTTCAGACCCAGTACTTC. The V call is TRBV5-1, the J call TRBJ2-5, with 11 bases identical to TRBD1. This CDR3 region has 15 residues. V gave up 0 bases and J gave up 6 bases; unmatched junction bases: 4. The germline gives CDR1 SGHRS, CDR2 YFSETQ.

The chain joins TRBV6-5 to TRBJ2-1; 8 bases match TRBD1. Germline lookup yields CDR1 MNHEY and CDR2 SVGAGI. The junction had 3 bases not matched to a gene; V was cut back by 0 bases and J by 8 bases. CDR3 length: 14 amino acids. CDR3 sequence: CASSYSDRVDEQFF. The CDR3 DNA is TGTGCCAGCAGTTACTCGGACAGGGTTGATGAGCAGTTCTTC.